The clone carrying this T cell receptor beta chain was picked up a small number of times. The target antigen is unknown. The data were taken from a study of beta chain features in type 1 diabetes. Blood was collected once per donor into heparin, averaging about 120 mL. Via CD45RO/CCR7/CD25/CD127/CD95/CD27, cells of the CD4+ naive, central memory, regulatory and stem cell-like memory subsets were sorted. Study findings and constraints: PCR may have favored shorter templates equally in patients and controls. Shortening that was moderate but significant affected the TCRB CDR3s of Type 1 diabetes patients in all four CD4+ subsets.

Germline V gives CDR1 MDHEN, CDR2 SYDVKM. V shed 6 bases and J 3 bases; nucleotides not matched to a gene: 2. The CDR3 has 12 residues. The investigators reverse transcribed all of the isolated RNA, so they sequenced expressed TCRB transcripts. Each sample of naive, central memory or regulatory T cells had, on average, about 3.57 million reads. TCRdb keeps only in-frame clones here, not all; method: immunoSEQ multiplex PCR. The sample has approximately 150,000 clones, approximately 13% seen once. Sequenced sample: central memory CD4+ T cells from blood. This rearrangement joins TRBV28 to TRBJ2-7; 7 nucleotides match TRBD2. This TCR was recovered from a young man with type 1 diabetes. The CDR3 sequence is CASRGRDYEQYF. The CDR3 DNA reads as TGTGCCAGCAGAGGGAGGGACTACGAGCAGTACTTC. Full variable domain (missing parts from reference TRBV28 and TRBJ2-7): DVKVTQSSRYLVKRTGEKVFLECVQDMDHENMFWYRQDPGLGLRLIYFSYDVKMKEKGDIPEGYSVSREKKERFSLILESASTNQTSMYLCASRGRDYEQYFGPGTRLTVT.